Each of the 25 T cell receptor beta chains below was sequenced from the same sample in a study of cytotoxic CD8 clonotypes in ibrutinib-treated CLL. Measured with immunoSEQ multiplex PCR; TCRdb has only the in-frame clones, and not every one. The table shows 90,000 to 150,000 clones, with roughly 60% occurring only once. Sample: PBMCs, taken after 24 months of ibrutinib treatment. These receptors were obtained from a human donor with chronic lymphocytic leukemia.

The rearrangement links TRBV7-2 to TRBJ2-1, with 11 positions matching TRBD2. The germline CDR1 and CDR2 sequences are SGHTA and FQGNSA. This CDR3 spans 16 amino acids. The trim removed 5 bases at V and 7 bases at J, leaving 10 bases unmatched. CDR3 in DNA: TGTGCCAGCAGCCCCCGGGTGGGACTAGCGGTAAATGAGCAGTTCTTC. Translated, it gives CASSPRVGLAVNEQFF.

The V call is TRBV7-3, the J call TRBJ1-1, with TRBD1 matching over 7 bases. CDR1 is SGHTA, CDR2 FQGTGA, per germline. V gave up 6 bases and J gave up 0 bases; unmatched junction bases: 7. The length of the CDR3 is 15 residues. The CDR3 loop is CASRDGGTVNTEAFF. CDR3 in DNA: TGTGCCAGCAGAGATGGAGGGACAGTGAACACTGAAGCTTTCTTT. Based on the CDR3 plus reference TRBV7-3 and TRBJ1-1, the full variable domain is GAGVSQTPSNKVTEKGKYVELRCDPISGHTALYWYRQSLGQGPEFLIYFQGTGAADDSGLPNDRFFAVRPEGSVSTLKIQRTERGDSAVYLCASRDGGTVNTEAFFGQGTRLTVV.

The CDR3 region is CASSVGQGRDQPQHF. CDR3 bases: TGTGCCAGCAGCGTAGGACAGGGCCGAGATCAGCCCCAGCATTTT. The chain has TRBV9 and TRBJ1-5; TRBD1 matches at 7 bases. This CDR3 region has 15 residues. With 0 bases clipped from V and 5 bases from J, the junction kept 5 bases outside the gene matches. Germline V gene sequence: CDR1 SGDLS, CDR2 YYNGEE.

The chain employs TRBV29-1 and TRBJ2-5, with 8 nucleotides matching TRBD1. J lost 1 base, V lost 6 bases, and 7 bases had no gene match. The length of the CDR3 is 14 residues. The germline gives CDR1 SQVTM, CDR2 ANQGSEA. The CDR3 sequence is CSVDGTGLQETQYF. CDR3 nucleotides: TGCAGCGTCGACGGGACAGGTCTCCAAGAGACCCAGTACTTC.

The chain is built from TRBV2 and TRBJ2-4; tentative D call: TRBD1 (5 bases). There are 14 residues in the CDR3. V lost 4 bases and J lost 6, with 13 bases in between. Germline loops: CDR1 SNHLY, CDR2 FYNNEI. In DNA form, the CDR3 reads TGTGCCAGCAGTGTATTGGACATCTCAAACATTCAGTACTTC. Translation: CASSVLDISNIQYF.

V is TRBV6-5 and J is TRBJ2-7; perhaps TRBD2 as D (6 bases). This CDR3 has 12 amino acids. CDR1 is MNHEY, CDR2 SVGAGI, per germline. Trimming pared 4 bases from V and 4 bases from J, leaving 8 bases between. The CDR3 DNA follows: TGTGCCAGCAGTTGGAGCGGGTACGAGCAGTACTTC. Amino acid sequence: CASSWSGYEQYF.

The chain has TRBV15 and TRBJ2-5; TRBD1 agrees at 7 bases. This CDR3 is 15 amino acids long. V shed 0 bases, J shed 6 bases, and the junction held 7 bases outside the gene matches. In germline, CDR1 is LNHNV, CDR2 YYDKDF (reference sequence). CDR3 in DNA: TGTGCCACCAGCAGAGACCTCGACAGGGTGAAGACCCAGTACTTC. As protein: CATSRDLDRVKTQYF.

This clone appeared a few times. CDR3 residues: CASSWGVGEKTQYF. As DNA, the CDR3 is TGCGCCAGCAGCTGGGGTGTAGGGGAAAAGACCCAGTACTTC. The rearrangement links TRBV5-1 to TRBJ2-5; the D gene is possibly TRBD1 (5 bases). V was clipped by 3 bases and J by 6 bases, with 15 bases between them. Germline CDR1 reads SGHRS; CDR2 reads YFSETQ. CDR3 length: 14 amino acids.

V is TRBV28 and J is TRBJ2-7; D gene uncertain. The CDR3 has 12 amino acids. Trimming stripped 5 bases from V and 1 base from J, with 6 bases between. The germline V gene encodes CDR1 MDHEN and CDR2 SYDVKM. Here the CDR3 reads CASSVGSYEQYF. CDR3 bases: TGTGCCAGCAGTGTAGGTTCCTACGAGCAGTACTTC.

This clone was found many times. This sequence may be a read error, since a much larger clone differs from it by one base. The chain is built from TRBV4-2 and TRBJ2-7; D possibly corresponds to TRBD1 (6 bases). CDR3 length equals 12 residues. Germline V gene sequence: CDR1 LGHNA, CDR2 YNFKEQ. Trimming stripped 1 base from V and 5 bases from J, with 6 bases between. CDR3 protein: CASSQAGDEQYF. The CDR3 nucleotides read TGTGCCAGCAGCCAAGCAGGGGACGAGCAGTACTTC.

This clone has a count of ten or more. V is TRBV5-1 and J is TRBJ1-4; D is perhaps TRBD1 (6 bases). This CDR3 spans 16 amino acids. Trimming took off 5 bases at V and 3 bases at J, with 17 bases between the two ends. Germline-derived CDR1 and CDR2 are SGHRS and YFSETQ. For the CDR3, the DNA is TGCGCCAGCAGTTCACAGGGACATGGGGCTAATGAAAAACTGTTTTTT. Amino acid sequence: CASSSQGHGANEKLFF.

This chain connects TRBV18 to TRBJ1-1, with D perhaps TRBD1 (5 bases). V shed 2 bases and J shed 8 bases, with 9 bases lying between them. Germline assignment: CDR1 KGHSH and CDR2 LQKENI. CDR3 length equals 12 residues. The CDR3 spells CASSPTDIEAFF. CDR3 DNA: TGTGCCAGCTCACCAACGGACATAGAAGCTTTCTTT.

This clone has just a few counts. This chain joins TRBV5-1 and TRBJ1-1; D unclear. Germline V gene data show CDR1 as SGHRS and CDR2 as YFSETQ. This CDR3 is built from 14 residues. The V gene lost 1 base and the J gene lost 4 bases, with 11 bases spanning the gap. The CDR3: CASSLIPETTEAFF. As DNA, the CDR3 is TGCGCCAGCAGCTTGATCCCCGAGACCACTGAAGCTTTCTTT.

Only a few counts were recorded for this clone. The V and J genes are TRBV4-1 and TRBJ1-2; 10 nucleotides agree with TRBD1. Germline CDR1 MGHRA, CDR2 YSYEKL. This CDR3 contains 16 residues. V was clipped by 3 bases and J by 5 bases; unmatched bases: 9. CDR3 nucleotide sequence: TGCGCCAGCAGCCACCCGGGACAGGGGCTTGGGTATGGCTACACCTTC. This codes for CASSHPGQGLGYGYTF.

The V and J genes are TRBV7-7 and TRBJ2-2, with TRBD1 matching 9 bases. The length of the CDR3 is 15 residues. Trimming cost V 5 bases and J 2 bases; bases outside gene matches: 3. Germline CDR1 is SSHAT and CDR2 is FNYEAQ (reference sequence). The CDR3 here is CASSRDRVNTGELFF. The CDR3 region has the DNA TGTGCCAGCAGCCGGGACAGGGTCAACACCGGGGAGCTGTTTTTT.

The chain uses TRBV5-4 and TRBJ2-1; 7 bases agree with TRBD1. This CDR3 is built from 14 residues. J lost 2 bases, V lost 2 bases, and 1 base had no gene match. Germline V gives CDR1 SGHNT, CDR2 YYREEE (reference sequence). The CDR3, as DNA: TGTGCCAGCAGCTTAGGGGGCGCCTACAATGAGCAGTTCTTC. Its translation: CASSLGGAYNEQFF.

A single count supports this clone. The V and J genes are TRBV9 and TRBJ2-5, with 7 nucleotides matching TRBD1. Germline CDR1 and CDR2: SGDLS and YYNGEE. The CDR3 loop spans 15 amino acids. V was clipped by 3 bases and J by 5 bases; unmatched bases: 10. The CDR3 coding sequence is TGTGCCAGCAGCGCCGGACAGGCGGCCTTTGAGACCCAGTACTTC. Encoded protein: CASSAGQAAFETQYF.

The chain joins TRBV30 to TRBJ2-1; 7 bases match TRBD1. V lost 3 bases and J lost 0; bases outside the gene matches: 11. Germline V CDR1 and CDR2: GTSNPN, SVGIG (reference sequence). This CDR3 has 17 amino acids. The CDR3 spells CAWRIAMTGYSYNEQFF. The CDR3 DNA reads TGTGCCTGGAGGATAGCCATGACAGGGTACTCCTACAATGAGCAGTTCTTC.

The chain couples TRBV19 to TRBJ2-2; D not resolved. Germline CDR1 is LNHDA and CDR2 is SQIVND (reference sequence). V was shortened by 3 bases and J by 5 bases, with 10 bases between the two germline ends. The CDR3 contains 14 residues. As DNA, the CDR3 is TGTGCCAGTAGTATTCCACAGATTACCGGGGAGCTGTTTTTT. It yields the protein CASSIPQITGELFF.

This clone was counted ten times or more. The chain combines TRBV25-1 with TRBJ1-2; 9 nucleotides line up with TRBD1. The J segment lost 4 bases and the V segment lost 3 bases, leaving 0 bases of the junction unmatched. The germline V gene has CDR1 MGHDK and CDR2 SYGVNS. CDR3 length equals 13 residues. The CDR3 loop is CASSETGGYGYTF. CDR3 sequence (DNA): TGTGCCAGCAGTGAGACAGGGGGCTATGGCTACACCTTC.

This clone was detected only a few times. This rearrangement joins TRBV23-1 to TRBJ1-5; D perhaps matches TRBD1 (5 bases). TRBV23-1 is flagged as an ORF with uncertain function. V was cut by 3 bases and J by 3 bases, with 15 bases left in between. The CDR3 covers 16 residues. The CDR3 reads CASSQGPVGDNQPQHF. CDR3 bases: TGCGCCAGCAGTCAGGGGCCTGTAGGGGACAATCAGCCCCAGCATTTT.

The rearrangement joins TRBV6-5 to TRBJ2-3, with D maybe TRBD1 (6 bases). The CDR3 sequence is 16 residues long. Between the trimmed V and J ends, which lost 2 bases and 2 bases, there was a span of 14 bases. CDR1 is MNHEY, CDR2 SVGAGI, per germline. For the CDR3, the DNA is TGTGCCAGCAGTTACGCCTACAGGGTCACCACAGATACGCAGTATTTT. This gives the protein CASSYAYRVTTDTQYF.

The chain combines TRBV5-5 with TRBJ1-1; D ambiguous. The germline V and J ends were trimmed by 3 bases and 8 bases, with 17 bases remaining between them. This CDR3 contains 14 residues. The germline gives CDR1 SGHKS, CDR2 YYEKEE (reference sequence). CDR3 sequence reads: CASSSHRAPYEAFF. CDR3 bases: TGTGCCAGCAGCTCCCACCGGGCCCCCTACGAAGCTTTCTTT.

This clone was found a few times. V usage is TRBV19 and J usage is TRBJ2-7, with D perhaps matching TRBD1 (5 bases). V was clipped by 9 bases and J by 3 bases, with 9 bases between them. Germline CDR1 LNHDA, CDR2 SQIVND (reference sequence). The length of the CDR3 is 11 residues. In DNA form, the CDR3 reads TGTGCCAGCGGACAAGTCTACGAGCAGTACTTC. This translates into CASGQVYEQYF. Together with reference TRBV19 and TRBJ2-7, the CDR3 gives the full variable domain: DGGITQSPKYLFRKEGQNVTLSCEQNLNHDAMYWYRQDPGQGLRLIYYSQIVNDFQKGDIAEGYSVSREKKESFPLTVTSAQKNPTAFYLCASGQVYEQYFGPGTRLTVT.

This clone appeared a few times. The CDR3 region has the DNA TGTGCCTGCCCTCGGACAGGGGATCGAGGCTACACCTTC. It specifies CACPRTGDRGYTF. This chain links TRBV30 with TRBJ1-2; 9 bases fit TRBD1. Unmatched junction bases numbered 10, after V lost 6 bases and J lost 8 bases. The germline gives CDR1 GTSNPN, CDR2 SVGIG (reference sequence). The CDR3 covers 13 residues.